The 27 T cell receptor beta chains reported below all come from one sample, sequenced in a study of blood T cells in healthy people across ages (dated by TCRdb to between 2015 and 2016). Libraries were prepared through 5' RACE. The listed sequencing device is Illumina HiSeq 2500. A second PCR of about 7 to 12 cycles was run with a J-beta primer mix and a sample-barcoded 5' primer. TCRdb trimmed public reads at Q25 via fastp, called clones via MiXCR and kept in-frame beta chains. Every entry covers one CDR3 protein and lists the most common genes and DNA from its rows. This sample lists about 680,000 distinct CDR3 sequences; 45% to 50% were detected once. The top ten hold about 32% of the sample. Sequencing used blood. The source of these receptors is a woman aged 60-70 years in good health.

This chain joins TRBV5-1 and TRBJ2-7; D not certain. The germline gives CDR1 SGHRS, CDR2 YFSETQ. CDR3 length: 12 amino acids. The V end was cut by 3 bases, the J end by 7 bases, with 11 bases between. The CDR3: CASSYLGREQYF. CDR3 nucleotide sequence: TGCGCCAGCAGCTACCTCGGGCGGGAGCAGTACTTC.

This clonotype was seen only once. V is TRBV29-1 and J is TRBJ2-7; tentative D call: TRBD1 (5 bases). Deletions cut 4 bases from V and 5 bases from J, with 15 bases between. CDR3 length: 13 residues. CDR1 is SQVTM and CDR2 is ANQGSEA in the germline V gene. The CDR3 DNA follows: TGCAGCGTTGTGGGGCAGGTCCGGGACGAGCAGTACTTC. This sequence encodes CSVVGQVRDEQYF.

The CDR3 sequence is CASSQDSRQETQYF. CDR3 bases: TGTGCCAGCAGCCAGGACTCCCGTCAAGAGACCCAGTACTTC. This chain uses TRBV7-2 with TRBJ2-5; TRBD2 might be the D (5 bases). The CDR3 is 14 amino acids. The germline V and J ends were trimmed by 5 bases and 2 bases, with 12 bases remaining between them. CDR1 is SGHTA and CDR2 is FQGNSA in the germline V gene.

This clonotype was detected only a few times. V and J are TRBV12-3 or TRBV12-4 and TRBJ1-2, with a possible D match to TRBD1 (6 bases). The V end lost 8 bases, the J end lost 5 bases, and 24 bases lay between the germline ends. This CDR3 comprises 16 residues. CDR3 sequence reads: CASSPVSGDPPYGYTF. The CDR3 DNA reads as TGTGCCAGCTCCCCTGTGTCAGGGGACCCACCTTATGGCTACACCTTC.

This clonotype was observed a few times. This chain links TRBV7-2 with TRBJ2-6, with TRBD2 identical over 11 bases. The CDR3 sequence is 20 residues long. CDR1 SGHTA and CDR2 FQGNSA come from the germline V gene. The ends lost 2 bases at V and 2 bases at J; junction bases unmatched: 11. The CDR3 loop reads CASSLTPTSGNGAGANVLTF. CDR3 DNA sequence: TGTGCCAGCAGCTTAACGCCGACTAGCGGGAACGGCGCTGGGGCCAACGTCCTGACTTTC.

The chain joins TRBV12-3 or TRBV12-4 to TRBJ2-5, with TRBD2 matching 13 bases. The V gene end was trimmed by 7 bases and the J gene end by 11 bases; junction bases not matched to a gene: 13. The CDR3 covers 15 residues. CDR3: CASNTGLAGDNEQYF. The CDR3, as DNA: TGTGCCAGCAATACAGGACTAGCGGGAGACAATGAGCAGTACTTC.

This clonotype was found a few times. V and J are TRBV29-1 and TRBJ2-7; D remains ambiguous. The V end lost 5 bases, the J end lost 0 bases, and 8 bases lay between the germline ends. The CDR3 consists of 12 residues. Germline V gene data show CDR1 as SQVTM and CDR2 as ANQGSEA. The DNA for the CDR3 is TGCAGCGTTAAAGGGTCCTCCTACGAGCAGTACTTC. It yields the protein CSVKGSSYEQYF.

In regard to this clonotype: A much larger clone lies one base from this, so it may be a read error. V is TRBV6-6 and J is TRBJ1-2; 9 positions agree with TRBD1. The germline V gene encodes CDR1 MNHNY and CDR2 SVGAGI (reference sequence). Germline trimming cut 6 bases from V and 5 bases from J; bases unmatched to any gene: 7. The CDR3 runs to 14 residues. The CDR3 DNA sequence: TGTGCCAGCAGCCACGAGACAGGGGGATATGGCTACACCTTC. Amino acids: CASSHETGGYGYTF.

The chain joins TRBV20-1 to TRBJ1-1, with D tentatively TRBD1 (5 bases). The V end was cut by 3 bases, the J end by 5 bases, with 13 bases between. The CDR3 length is 13 residues. In germline, CDR1 is DFQATT, CDR2 SNEGSKA (reference sequence). CDR3 region: CSARAGRSTEAFF. CDR3 in DNA: TGCAGTGCTAGGGCGGGGCGAAGTACTGAAGCTTTCTTT.

This chain links TRBV7-9 with TRBJ1-4, with 7 nucleotides matching TRBD1. The CDR3 consists of 18 residues. The V gene's germline CDR1 is SEHNR and CDR2 FQNEAQ (reference sequence). V lost 5 bases to trimming and J lost 0 bases; unmatched junction nucleotides: 12. The CDR3 protein is CASSRGTATLATNEKLFF. Here the CDR3 DNA reads TGTGCCAGCAGCCGCGGGACAGCTACTCTTGCAACTAATGAAAAACTGTTTTTT.

V gene TRBV20-1 combines with J gene TRBJ2-3; tentative D call: TRBD2 (6 bases). Trimming pared 7 bases from V and 0 bases from J, leaving 17 bases between. CDR1 and CDR2 from the germline V gene are DFQATT and SNEGSKA (reference sequence). The CDR3 covers 15 residues. The CDR3 here is CSVRALAPSTDTQYF. CDR3 DNA: TGCAGTGTTCGGGCTCTAGCGCCGAGCACAGATACGCAGTATTTT.

The genes are TRBV4-2 and TRBJ2-5; D is ambiguous. V was shortened by 3 bases and J by 11 bases, with 28 bases between the two germline ends. CDR1 and CDR2 from the germline V gene are LGHNA and YNFKEQ. This CDR3 region has 17 residues. The CDR3 DNA reads TGTGCCAGCAGCCAGCCCCAGGCGGAAAGCTCCTACAATGAGCAGTACTTC. It yields the protein CASSQPQAESSYNEQYF.

This chain uses TRBV5-1 with TRBJ2-7, with 10 bases fitting TRBD2. The length of the CDR3 is 15 residues. V was clipped by 4 bases and J by 2 bases; unmatched bases: 6. The germline V gene encodes CDR1 SGHRS and CDR2 YFSETQ. The CDR3 bases are TGCGCCAGCAGCGCTGGGACTAGCGAGACCTACGAGCAGTACTTC. This encodes CASSAGTSETYEQYF.

This clonotype was recorded many times. CDR3 in amino acids: CASSTLYEQYF. As DNA, the CDR3 is TGTGCCAGCAGTACCCTCTACGAGCAGTACTTC. The V and J genes are TRBV28 and TRBJ2-7; D is ambiguous. Trimming removed 5 bases from V and 3 bases from J, with 5 bases in between. Germline V lookup: CDR1 MDHEN, CDR2 SYDVKM. The CDR3 extends over 11 amino acids.

The chain uses TRBV20-1 and TRBJ2-3; no clear D gene. CDR1 and CDR2 (germline): DFQATT, SNEGSKA (reference sequence). V dropped 4 bases and J dropped 3 bases, with 20 bases sitting between them. The CDR3 runs to 16 residues. CDR3 amino acids: CSAKPHSSRVTDTQYF. The CDR3 bases are TGCAGTGCTAAGCCCCACTCTAGTAGAGTGACAGATACGCAGTATTTT.

The chain uses TRBV5-1 and TRBJ1-1; TRBD1 matches at 7 bases. CDR3 length: 13 amino acids. Germline assignment: CDR1 SGHRS and CDR2 YFSETQ. V shed 7 bases, J shed 8 bases, and the junction held 11 bases outside the gene matches. CDR3 in DNA: TGCGCCAGCTCAAAAACCGGGACAGAAGAAGCTTTCTTT. This codes for CASSKTGTEEAFF.

This clonotype was picked up many times. This rearrangement joins TRBV28 to TRBJ2-5; D might be TRBD1 (5 bases). This CDR3 contains 14 residues. V lost 1 base, J lost 3 bases, and 9 bases lay in between. CDR1 and CDR2 from the germline V gene are MDHEN and SYDVKM. This chain's CDR3 is CASSLLPTEETQYF. The CDR3 DNA reads as TGTGCCAGCAGTTTATTGCCGACAGAAGAGACCCAGTACTTC.

There are a few counts of this clonotype. The chain carries TRBV20-1 and TRBJ1-2, with D possibly matching TRBD1 (5 bases). Germline CDR1 and CDR2: DFQATT and SNEGSKA (reference sequence). Deletions cut 4 bases from V and 0 bases from J, with 18 bases between. The CDR3 has 16 amino acids. CDR3 DNA sequence: TGCAGTGCTACAGCAATTGGGGGACCAGCTAACTATGGCTACACCTTC. Encoded protein: CSATAIGGPANYGYTF.

The CDR3 region is CSVAGTGGNEQYF. In nucleotides, the CDR3 is TGCAGCGTAGCCGGGACAGGGGGCAATGAGCAGTACTTC. The chain uses TRBV29-1 and TRBJ2-5; 12 bases agree with TRBD1. The CDR3 runs to 13 residues. J gave up 11 bases and V 6 bases, and 10 bases lay outside the gene matches. Germline loops: CDR1 SQVTM, CDR2 ANQGSEA. Together with reference TRBV29-1 and TRBJ2-5, the CDR3 gives the full variable domain: SAVISQKPSRDICQRGTSLTIQCQVDSQVTMMFWYRQQPGQSLTLIATANQGSEATYESGFVIDKFPISRPNLTFSTLTVSNMSPEDSSIYLCSVAGTGGNEQYFGPGTRLLVL.

This clonotype was recorded only once. The chain employs TRBV28 and TRBJ1-1, with a tentative D call TRBD1 (6 bases). Looked up from germline, CDR1 is MDHEN and CDR2 is SYDVKM. The CDR3 extends over 11 amino acids. CDR3 region: CATGADTEAFF. Here the CDR3 DNA reads TGTGCTACGGGGGCTGACACTGAAGCTTTCTTT.

V gene TRBV18 combines with J gene TRBJ2-5, with D possibly matching TRBD1 (6 bases). In germline, CDR1 is KGHSH, CDR2 LQKENI. V lost 0 bases and J lost 4, with 15 bases in between. The CDR3 covers 16 residues. The CDR3 bases are TGTGCCAGCTCACCACCGGGGCAGGGGAGAGGAGAGACCCAGTACTTC. Protein: CASSPPGQGRGETQYF.

This clonotype appeared a few times. The rearrangement uses TRBV20-1 and TRBJ2-3; D remains unclear. From germline, CDR1 is DFQATT and CDR2 SNEGSKA (reference sequence). Trimming took 5 bases from V and 0 from J, leaving 6 bases between them. The CDR3 is made up of 12 amino acids. DNA for the CDR3: TGCAGTGCTCCTGCTAGCACAGATACGCAGTATTTT. Amino acid sequence: CSAPASTDTQYF.

The CDR3 loop reads CASSLREAGGNRGEQFF. The CDR3 DNA sequence: TGCGCCAGCAGCCTCCGGGAGGCGGGAGGGAACAGAGGCGAGCAGTTCTTC. This sequence joins TRBV4-1 and TRBJ2-1; the match to TRBD2 covers 9 bases. V gave up 4 bases and J gave up 10 bases; unmatched junction bases: 17. Germline-derived CDR1 and CDR2 are MGHRA and YSYEKL. This CDR3 contains 17 residues.

This clonotype has only a few counts. The chain employs TRBV20-1 and TRBJ2-1, with D possibly matching TRBD2 (5 bases). The CDR3 has 15 residues. Per germline, CDR1 DFQATT and CDR2 SNEGSKA (reference sequence). Deletions cut 6 bases from V and 4 bases from J, with 19 bases between. CDR3 loop: CSAPEVARTYNEQFF. The CDR3 DNA reads TGCAGTGCCCCCGAGGTAGCGCGAACGTACAATGAGCAGTTCTTC.

The chain recombines TRBV5-1 with TRBJ2-5; 10 positions match TRBD1. Germline loops: CDR1 SGHRS, CDR2 YFSETQ. V shed 0 bases and J 5 bases; nucleotides not matched to a gene: 4. The CDR3 has 15 amino acids. The CDR3 DNA is TGCGCCAGCAGCTTGGCAGGACAGGGGGTGGAGACCCAGTACTTC. Translated: CASSLAGQGVETQYF.

This chain links TRBV28 with TRBJ2-3, with D hard to call. This CDR3 comprises 12 residues. The ends were cut back, 5 bases at V and 3 bases at J, with 6 bases in the middle. Germline assignment: CDR1 MDHEN and CDR2 SYDVKM. The CDR3, as DNA: TGTGCCAGCAGTGCTAGGACAGATACGCAGTATTTT. Translation: CASSARTDTQYF.

This clonotype was seen only once. This chain uses TRBV6-5 with TRBJ2-3; D is unresolved. The CDR3 spans 13 residues. CDR1 is MNHEY and CDR2 is SVGAGI in the germline V gene. V gave up 6 bases and J gave up 1 base, with 8 bases separating them. CDR3 sequence reads: CASRVDGTDTQYF. The DNA of the CDR3 is TGTGCCAGCAGGGTCGACGGCACAGATACGCAGTATTTT.